The 13 T cell receptor beta chains given below trace back to one sample, sequenced in a study of regulatory T cells in long-lasting Graves disease. Libraries of TCR beta came from iRepertoire HTBI primers plus Arm-PCR of CDR3 regions. TCRdb reprocessed the multiplex PCR reads with MiXCR, giving one entry per CDR3 protein. The data show 440,000 or so distinct CDR3 sequences, with around 17% seen just once and around a tenth held by the top ten. Time point described: newly diagnosed GD, antithyroid drugs for less than 3 months. Isolated PBMC RNA provided the starting material for the TCR library. This sample also belongs to another study, concerning T cells in Graves' hyperthyroidism and ophthalmopathy.

Sequencing was performed on peripheral blood mononuclear cells (PBMCs), taken at new diagnosis, from a patient treated with antithyroid drugs. The source of these receptors is a woman aged 25 to 39 with Graves disease.

This clonotype was seen ten or more times. The CDR3 nucleotides are TGTGCCAGCAGCTTAAGTACTGGAAACACCATATATTTT. Its protein is CASSLSTGNTIYF. The chain uses TRBV7-9 and TRBJ1-3; D is undetermined. Germline V gene lookup returns CDR1 SEHNR and CDR2 FQNEAQ (reference sequence). The CDR3 totals 13 residues. Trimming left V 2 bases short and J 2 bases short, with 4 bases between.

This clonotype has ten or more counts. The J gene is TRBJ2-1, the V gene TRBV6-1; 9 bases match TRBD1. The CDR3 totals 15 residues. The trim removed 10 bases at V and 3 bases at J, leaving 10 bases unmatched. Germline V gives CDR1 MNHNS, CDR2 SASEGT. The CDR3 here is CATIRTGESYNEQFF. The CDR3 DNA is TGTGCCACAATACGGACAGGGGAGAGCTACAATGAGCAGTTCTTC.

This clonotype occurred many times. The chain links TRBV25-1 to TRBJ2-1; no clear D. Looked up from germline, CDR1 is MGHDK and CDR2 is SYGVNS. V lost 8 bases and J 1 base, leaving 12 bases between the germline ends. The CDR3 has 14 residues. CDR3 in amino acids: CASSNAESYNEQFF. The CDR3 DNA is TGTGCCAGCTCCAACGCGGAATCCTACAATGAGCAGTTCTTC.

About this clonotype: A read error may account for a junction end that differs from germline. The J gene is TRBJ2-7, the V gene TRBV27; D call uncertain. This CDR3 comprises 14 residues. Germline V gene lookup returns CDR1 MNHEY and CDR2 SMNVEV (reference sequence). The CDR3 sequence: CPSSLTPSSYEQYF. Written as DNA, the CDR3 is TGTCCCAGCAGTTTGACCCCGAGCTCCTACGAGCAGTACTTC.

This clonotype was counted only a few times. The genes are TRBV6-5 and TRBJ1-1; no reliable D call. This CDR3 is 14 amino acids long. V lost 3 bases and J lost 7, with 15 bases in between. Germline assignment: CDR1 MNHEY and CDR2 SVGAGI. The CDR3 coding sequence is TGTGCCAGCAGTTATAGGAGTTTTGGGAGTGAAGCTTTCTTT. Protein sequence: CASSYRSFGSEAFF.

This clonotype was seen at least ten times. The chain has TRBV3-1 and TRBJ2-7; no definite D call. The germline V gene has CDR1 LGHDT and CDR2 YNNKEL (reference sequence). V gave up 2 bases and J gave up 6 bases, with 5 bases separating them. The CDR3 contains 11 residues. CDR3 coding DNA: TGTGCCAGCAGCCAATGGGGCGAGCAGTACTTC. This gives the protein CASSQWGEQYF.

This clonotype showed up many times. The chain's CDR3 is CASLKAGYEQYF. In DNA, the CDR3 is TGTGCCAGCCTTAAGGCGGGCTACGAGCAGTACTTC. The genes are TRBV7-9 and TRBJ2-7; weak D call: TRBD2 (5 bases). The germline V gene has CDR1 SEHNR and CDR2 FQNEAQ (reference sequence). V was pared by 8 bases and J by 3 bases, with 11 bases between. The CDR3 totals 12 residues.

This clonotype was counted many times. The rearrangement links TRBV11-2 to TRBJ1-3; possible D gene TRBD1, 5 bases. The CDR3 is made up of 15 amino acids. V was cut by 6 bases and J by 7 bases, with 19 bases left in between. The germline CDR1 and CDR2 sequences are SGHAT and FQNNGV. The DNA of the CDR3 is TGTGCCAGCAGGCTGGGTTCCGGAGGGGTGAACACCATATATTTT. This sequence encodes CASRLGSGGVNTIYF.

The J gene is TRBJ2-3, the V gene TRBV28; D unresolved. The CDR3 totals 13 residues. V lost 8 bases to trimming and J lost 4 bases, with 13 bases between them. Germline V CDR1 and CDR2: MDHEN, SYDVKM. This CDR3 reads CASRYPHPDTQYF. For the CDR3, the DNA is TGTGCCAGCCGCTACCCACATCCAGATACGCAGTATTTT.

This clonotype was counted ten times or more. The chain recombines TRBV29-1 with TRBJ2-1, with TRBD1 identical over 9 bases. The CDR3 runs to 14 residues. Per the germline V gene, CDR1 is SQVTM and CDR2 is ANQGSEA. Trimming took 5 bases from V and 7 from J; bases not matched to a gene: 9. CDR3 sequence: CSVQGTGLSNEQFF. CDR3 nucleotide sequence: TGCAGCGTTCAGGGGACAGGGCTTTCAAATGAGCAGTTCTTC.

This clonotype was seen many times. The chain is built from TRBV3-1 and TRBJ1-1; D is unclear. Trimming shortened V by 1 base and J by 1 base, and 10 bases separated the two germline ends. Germline CDR1 is LGHDT and CDR2 is YNNKEL (reference sequence). The CDR3 has 15 amino acids. Written as DNA, the CDR3 is TGTGCCAGCAGCCAAGGCGAGACGGGGAACACTGAAGCTTTCTTT. Amino acid sequence: CASSQGETGNTEAFF.

This chain joins TRBV27 and TRBJ2-1, with 8 bases that match TRBD2. V trimming: 6 bases; J trimming: 8 bases; junction bases outside the gene matches: 12. CDR3 length equals 15 residues. Germline V gene data show CDR1 as MNHEY and CDR2 as SMNVEV (reference sequence). CDR3 in amino acids: CASSSSLAGGDEQFF. The CDR3 coding sequence is TGTGCCAGCAGCTCATCCTTGGCGGGGGGCGATGAGCAGTTCTTC.

This clonotype was recorded at least ten times. The chain links TRBV18 to TRBJ2-1; 9 bases map to TRBD1. In germline, CDR1 is KGHSH, CDR2 LQKENI. The CDR3 runs to 16 residues. The junction had 10 bases not matched to a gene; V was cut back by 3 bases and J by 7 bases. CDR3 protein: CASSPTTGTGINEQFF. In DNA, the CDR3 is TGTGCCAGCTCACCGACTACCGGGACAGGGATAAATGAGCAGTTCTTC.